Each of the 25 T cell receptor beta chains below was sequenced from the same sample in a study of T cells in Graves' hyperthyroidism and ophthalmopathy. It was RNA transcripts that yielded the amplified TCR beta CDR3 regions. Researchers ran a first-round RT-PCR on the TCR CDR3 using the HTBI primer set. TCRdb re-called the multiplex PCR reads with MiXCR, one entry per CDR3 protein. This repertoire shows 300,000 to 450,000 distinct CDR3 sequences, roughly an eighth found once; its top ten account for 9.2%. The source material was blood. The origin of the receptors is a woman aged 18-29 years with Graves' hyperthyroidism.

This clonotype was found a few times. Here the CDR3 reads CASSFGPGGTEAFF. In DNA form, the CDR3 reads TGTGCCAGCAGCTTTGGGCCGGGGGGCACTGAAGCTTTCTTT. This chain joins TRBV5-5 and TRBJ1-1, with D tentatively TRBD1 (5 bases). CDR3 length equals 14 residues. Per germline, CDR1 SGHKS and CDR2 YYEKEE (reference sequence). V gave up 2 bases and J gave up 4 bases, with 12 bases separating them. The full variable domain, completed using reference TRBV5-5 and TRBJ1-1, is DAGVTQSPTHLIKTRGQQVTLRCSPISGHKSVSWYQQVLGQGPQFIFQYYEKEERGRGNFPDRFSARQFPNYSSELNVNALLLGDSALYLCASSFGPGGTEAFFGQGTRLTVV.

Comments on this clonotype: It may be a read error: a sequence one base away is much more abundant. V usage is TRBV15 and J usage is TRBJ1-1; tentatively, D is TRBD1 (5 bases). This CDR3 is 13 amino acids long. CDR1 and CDR2 from the germline V gene are LNHNV and YYDKDF (reference sequence). CDR3 DNA sequence: TGTGCCGCCAGCCCCCAGGGAAGGATCAGAGCTTTCTTT. This sequence encodes CAASPQGRIRAFF.

This clonotype was detected ten times or more. The chain combines TRBV2 with TRBJ1-1, with D unresolved. Germline lookup yields CDR1 SNHLY and CDR2 FYNNEI. The CDR3 loop spans 12 amino acids. V shed 2 bases and J shed 11 bases, with 12 bases lying between them. The CDR3 nucleotides are TGTGCCAGCAGTGAAAGAGTATTCGAGGCTTTCTTT. It codes for CASSERVFEAFF.

As regards this clonotype: One base away lies a much larger clone, so this may be a sequencing read error. The V gene is TRBV20-1, the J gene TRBJ1-5; D is possibly TRBD1 (5 bases). The CDR3 contains 13 residues. Looked up from germline, CDR1 is DFQATT and CDR2 is SNEGSKA (reference sequence). The CDR3, as DNA: TGCAGTGCTCGGACAAATAGCAATCAGCACCAGCATTTT. It encodes CSARTNSNQHQHF.

Comment on this clonotype: A much larger clone differs from this one at a single base, so this may be a read error. The chain carries TRBV20-1 and TRBJ2-1, with no clear D. This CDR3 is 13 amino acids long. Germline V gene lookup returns CDR1 DFQATT and CDR2 SNEGSKA (reference sequence). CDR3 region: CSVGLQPYNEQFF. In DNA form, the CDR3 reads TGCAGCGTTGGCCTTCAGCCTTACAATGAGCAGTTCTTC.

This clonotype was recorded a few times. The chain has TRBV9 and TRBJ1-2; 9 bases align to TRBD1. CDR3 length: 16 residues. With V trimmed by 1 base and J by 2 bases, 6 bases remained unmatched. Germline V lookup: CDR1 SGDLS, CDR2 YYNGEE. In DNA, the CDR3 is TGTGCCAGCAGCGTATCGACAGGGGGAAGGAACTATGGCTACACCTTC. Its translation: CASSVSTGGRNYGYTF. Together with reference TRBV9 and TRBJ1-2, the CDR3 gives the full variable domain: DSGVTQTPKHLITATGQRVTLRCSPRSGDLSVYWYQQSLDQGLQFLIQYYNGEERAKGNILERFSAQQFPDLHSELNLSSLELGDSALYFCASSVSTGGRNYGYTFGSGTRLTVV.

The table lists this clonotype with many counts. This sequence joins TRBV6-2 or TRBV6-3 and TRBJ2-7; D is unclear. CDR3 length: 13 amino acids. Germline V CDR1 and CDR2: MNHEY, SVGEGT. V was cut by 6 bases and J by 2 bases, with 11 bases left in between. CDR3 amino acids: CASSPAVTYEQYF. The CDR3 region has the DNA TGTGCCAGCAGCCCGGCAGTTACCTACGAGCAGTACTTC.

This clonotype was recorded many times. The genes are TRBV28 and TRBJ2-3; D possibly corresponds to TRBD2 (6 bases). Trimming shortened V by 3 bases and J by 2 bases, and 12 bases separated the two germline ends. This CDR3 is built from 15 residues. Germline V CDR1 and CDR2: MDHEN, SYDVKM. The CDR3 region is CASSLPSALTDTQYF. The CDR3 DNA reads TGTGCCAGCAGTTTGCCTAGCGCCCTCACAGATACGCAGTATTTT.

At least ten counts were recorded for this clonotype. The chain is built from TRBV15 and TRBJ2-1; D is uncertain. V lost 6 bases to trimming and J lost 5 bases, with 11 bases between them. The germline gives CDR1 LNHNV, CDR2 YYDKDF (reference sequence). CDR3 length equals 13 residues. DNA for the CDR3: TGTGCCACCAGTTTCCTAGTCGACAATGAGCAGTTCTTC. Translated: CATSFLVDNEQFF.

The rearrangement links TRBV2 to TRBJ2-5; 15 nucleotides line up with TRBD2. The junction had 13 bases not matched to a gene; V was cut back by 6 bases and J by 2 bases. The CDR3 is 19 residues long. The V gene's germline CDR1 is SNHLY and CDR2 FYNNEI. The CDR3 DNA reads as TGTGCCAGCAGCGGGGGACTAGCGGGGGGCATAACCGTACAAGAGACCCAGTACTTC. Translation: CASSGGLAGGITVQETQYF.

This clonotype has ten or more counts. This chain connects TRBV28 to TRBJ1-2; TRBD1 is a possible D gene (6 bases). The CDR3 loop spans 11 amino acids. Trimming took off 9 bases at V and 7 bases at J, with 12 bases between the two ends. Germline V gene sequence: CDR1 MDHEN, CDR2 SYDVKM. CDR3 in amino acids: CASKQGFGYTF. DNA for the CDR3: TGTGCCAGTAAACAGGGTTTTGGCTACACCTTC.

The rearrangement links TRBV6-1 to TRBJ1-1; TRBD1 matches 10 bases. The CDR3 covers 16 residues. The germline CDR1 and CDR2 sequences are MNHNS and SASEGT. Trimming removed 6 bases from V and 0 bases from J; junction bases left unmatched: 7. CDR3 nucleotides: TGTGCCAGCAGCCGGGACAGGGGCTATTTGAACACTGAAGCTTTCTTT. Translating it yields CASSRDRGYLNTEAFF.

This clonotype was found many times. This sequence joins TRBV7-2 and TRBJ2-1; tentative D call: TRBD2 (6 bases). The germline V gene has CDR1 SGHTA and CDR2 FQGNSA. Trimming left V 5 bases short and J 7 bases short, with 12 bases between. CDR3 length: 13 amino acids. CDR3 bases: TGTGCCAGCAGCCGGGACTCAGAAAATGAGCAGTTCTTC. Its translation: CASSRDSENEQFF. Looking up the rest from reference TRBV7-2 and TRBJ2-1 gives the full variable domain: GAGVSQSPSNKVTEKGKDVELRCDPISGHTALYWYRQSLGQGLEFLIYFQGNSAPDKSGLPSDRFSAERTGGSVSTLTIQRTQQEDSAVYLCASSRDSENEQFFGPGTRLTVL.

This chain uses TRBV29-1 with TRBJ2-5; D assignment may be TRBD1 or TRBD2 (6 bases each). The germline V gene encodes CDR1 SQVTM and CDR2 ANQGSEA. Trimming took 4 bases from V and 11 from J, leaving 14 bases between them. This CDR3 contains 11 residues. In nucleotides, the CDR3 is TGCAGCGTTGTCGTGGGGGGCTTTCAGTACTTC. This sequence encodes CSVVVGGFQYF.

This clonotype appeared many times. The chain combines TRBV10-1 with TRBJ2-3; 10 nucleotides agree with TRBD1. This CDR3 comprises 16 residues. CDR1 WNHNN and CDR2 SYGVQD come from the germline V gene (reference sequence). With 3 bases clipped from V and 1 base from J, the junction kept 4 bases outside the gene matches. CDR3 bases: TGCGCCAGCAGTGAATCCGGGACAGGGGGCACAGATACGCAGTATTTT. Translating gives CASSESGTGGTDTQYF.

This clonotype was detected ten times or more. This chain uses TRBV14 with TRBJ2-2; D gene unclear. V was cut by 0 bases and J by 4 bases, with 9 bases left in between. The CDR3 length is 15 residues. The V gene's germline CDR1 is SGHDN and CDR2 FVKESK. This CDR3 is CASSQEYGFTGELFF. For the CDR3, the DNA is TGTGCCAGCAGCCAAGAGTATGGATTCACCGGGGAGCTGTTTTTT. Together with reference TRBV14 and TRBJ2-2, the CDR3 gives the full variable domain: EAGVTQFPSHSVIEKGQTVTLRCDPISGHDNLYWYRRVMGKEIKFLLHFVKESKQDESGMPNNRFLAERTGGTYSTLKVQPAELEDSGVYFCASSQEYGFTGELFFGEGSRLTVL.

A remark on this clonotype: This sequence may be a read error, since a much larger clone differs from it by one base. V is TRBV20-1 and J is TRBJ1-1, with D unresolved. This CDR3 comprises 14 residues. Germline V gene data show CDR1 as DFQATT and CDR2 as SNEGSKA (reference sequence). V was trimmed by 5 bases and J by 0 bases, leaving 13 bases between them. The CDR3 protein is CSADGRTVNTEAFF. Written as DNA, the CDR3 is TGCAGTGCTGACGGTCGAACGGTGAACACTGAAGCTTTCTTT.

This clonotype was detected only once. CDR3 loop: CASDPGRVGETQYF. The CDR3 nucleotides read TGCGCCAGCGATCCCGGTCGGGTCGGAGAGACCCAGTACTTC. V and J are TRBV5-1 and TRBJ2-5; no clear D gene. Trimming removed 7 bases from V and 4 bases from J, with 17 bases in between. CDR3 length: 14 residues. CDR1 and CDR2 from the germline V gene are SGHRS and YFSETQ.

This clonotype was seen many times. The chain links TRBV18 to TRBJ2-1; D may be TRBD1 (5 bases). Germline assignment: CDR1 KGHSH and CDR2 LQKENI. Trimming pared 2 bases from V and 8 bases from J, leaving 10 bases between. The CDR3 contains 13 residues. The DNA of the CDR3 is TGTGCCAGCTCACCATCAGGGATACATGAGCAGTTCTTC. Protein product: CASSPSGIHEQFF.

This clonotype was observed at least ten times. The chain uses TRBV12-3 or TRBV12-4 and TRBJ1-2; D is possibly TRBD1 (6 bases). V lost 1 base and J lost 4, with 10 bases in between. This CDR3 is 14 amino acids long. The CDR3 loop is CASSLVGGSYGYTF. CDR3 DNA sequence: TGTGCCAGCAGTTTAGTCGGGGGCAGCTATGGCTACACCTTC.

This clonotype was counted only a few times. The chain is built from TRBV6-5 and TRBJ2-5; D is uncertain. Germline V gene lookup returns CDR1 MNHEY and CDR2 SVGAGI. This CDR3 contains 16 residues. The ends were cut back, 1 base at V and 1 base at J, with 13 bases in the middle. CDR3 amino acids: CASSYYSLEPQETQYF. CDR3 DNA: TGTGCCAGCAGTTACTATAGTCTAGAGCCCCAAGAGACCCAGTACTTC.

J is TRBJ2-7 and V is TRBV18, with D maybe TRBD2 (7 bases). The germline gives CDR1 KGHSH, CDR2 LQKENI. The V end lost 3 bases, the J end lost 5 bases, and 17 bases lay between the germline ends. The CDR3 totals 15 residues. CDR3 sequence reads: CASSPPGGRGNEQYF. CDR3 bases: TGTGCCAGCTCACCCCCCGGGGGGCGCGGGAACGAGCAGTACTTC.

The J gene is TRBJ1-3, the V gene TRBV19; D remains unclear. The germline gives CDR1 LNHDA, CDR2 SQIVND (reference sequence). V lost 7 bases and J 0 bases, leaving 10 bases between the germline ends. CDR3 length equals 14 residues. CDR3 in amino acids: CASKEQSSGNTIYF. In nucleotides, the CDR3 is TGTGCCAGTAAGGAACAGAGCTCTGGAAACACCATATATTTT. The variable domain in full, completed from reference TRBV19 and TRBJ1-3, reads DGGITQSPKYLFRKEGQNVTLSCEQNLNHDAMYWYRQDPGQGLRLIYYSQIVNDFQKGDIAEGYSVSREKKESFPLTVTSAQKNPTAFYLCASKEQSSGNTIYFGEGSWLTVV.

This clonotype was counted many times. The chain is built from TRBV20-1 and TRBJ2-7, with D unclear. Trimming took off 6 bases at V and 3 bases at J, with 18 bases between the two ends. The V gene's germline CDR1 is DFQATT and CDR2 SNEGSKA (reference sequence). The CDR3 length is 14 residues. CDR3 protein: CSAAADSFNYEQYF. In nucleotides, the CDR3 is TGCAGTGCCGCTGCCGACTCCTTTAACTACGAGCAGTACTTC.

This clonotype was found many times. V and J are TRBV20-1 and TRBJ2-5, with 9 bases lining up with TRBD2. The J segment lost 1 base and the V segment lost 5 bases, leaving 14 bases of the junction unmatched. This CDR3 comprises 17 residues. Per the germline V gene, CDR1 is DFQATT and CDR2 is SNEGSKA (reference sequence). The CDR3 DNA sequence: TGCAGTGCTCGACCCTCATTTAGCGGGGGCCTCCAAGAGACCCAGTACTTC. It is translated as CSARPSFSGGLQETQYF.